One and the same sample provided the 9 T cell receptor beta chains below, sequenced in a study of OX40 agonist ivuxolimab in advanced cancers. Clones were sequenced by immunoSEQ multiplex PCR, and TCRdb holds only the in-frame ones, with some missing. The sample consists of roughly 48,000 clones, roughly 80% of them appearing once. The specimen was CD4+ or CD8+ T cells sorted from blood, collected in a trial of the OX40 agonist ivuxolimab. All receptors come from an adult with an advanced solid tumor such as melanoma, head and neck, liver or kidney cancer.

V and J are TRBV11-3 and TRBJ2-5, with D possibly matching TRBD2 (6 bases). The CDR3 totals 14 residues. Germline V gene lookup returns CDR1 SGHNT and CDR2 YENEEA. Deletions cut 3 bases from V and 5 bases from J, with 13 bases between. CDR3 coding DNA: TGTGCCAGCAGCTTGGGTGCGGGAAGTGAGACCCAGTACTTC. This sequence encodes CASSLGAGSETQYF. Variable domain in full (rest from reference TRBV11-3 and TRBJ2-5): EAGVVQSPRYKIIEKKQPVAFWCNPISGHNTLYWYLQNLGQGPELLIRYENEEAVDDSQLPKDRFSAERLKGVDSTLKIQPAELGDSAVYLCASSLGAGSETQYFGPGTRLLVL.

This chain connects TRBV7-9 to TRBJ1-5, with 8 bases that match TRBD1. The CDR3 has 14 amino acids. V dropped 4 bases and J dropped 8; count of bases not matched to a gene: 7. CDR1 SEHNR and CDR2 FQNEAQ come from the germline V gene (reference sequence). CDR3 nucleotides: TGTGCCAGCAGCTCGGACAGGGCAAGGGAGCCCCAGCATTTT. It encodes CASSSDRAREPQHF.

V and J are TRBV28 and TRBJ2-5; 11 nucleotides line up with TRBD1. Losses at the gene ends were 2 bases for V and 4 bases for J; bases not matched to a gene: 3. This CDR3 is built from 15 residues. Germline values: CDR1 MDHEN, CDR2 SYDVKM. In DNA form, the CDR3 reads TGTGCCAGCAGTTTAGGGGGACAGGGGGGAGAGACCCAGTACTTC. Its translation is CASSLGGQGGETQYF.

The chain employs TRBV5-4 and TRBJ1-4, with a tentative D call TRBD1 (5 bases). Germline loops: CDR1 SGHNT, CDR2 YYREEE (reference sequence). The CDR3 runs 17 residues. The V and J ends lost 4 bases and 4 bases respectively, with 20 bases between them. CDR3 sequence reads: CASSRVQAPGGNEKLFF. The CDR3, as DNA: TGTGCCAGCAGCCGGGTTCAGGCCCCGGGGGGTAATGAAAAACTGTTTTTT.

The J gene is TRBJ2-2, the V gene TRBV5-6, with D hard to call. Germline CDR1 is SGHDT and CDR2 is YYEEEE. The CDR3 is 17 amino acids. V lost 0 bases and J 7 bases, leaving 19 bases between the germline ends. Written as DNA, the CDR3 is TGTGCCAGCAGCTTGGACGGCACAGCCAGACGAGGCGGGGAGCTGTTTTTT. Translation gives CASSLDGTARRGGELFF.

The sample holds a few counts of this clone. V and J are TRBV7-6 and TRBJ2-5; 11 bases are a match to TRBD2. The V gene's germline CDR1 is SGHVS and CDR2 FNYEAQ. The CDR3 consists of 16 residues. The V gene end was trimmed by 6 bases and the J gene end by 5 bases; junction bases not matched to a gene: 11. The DNA of the CDR3 is TGTGCCAGCAGACACACTAGCGGGAGAACCCGCGAGACCCAGTACTTC. It encodes CASRHTSGRTRETQYF. Together with reference TRBV7-6 and TRBJ2-5, the CDR3 gives the full variable domain: GAGVSQSPRYKVTKRGQDVALRCDPISGHVSLYWYRQALGQGPEFLTYFNYEAQQDKSGLPNDRFSAERPEGSISTLTIQRTEQRDSAMYRCASRHTSGRTRETQYFGPGTRLLVL.

The rearrangement joins TRBV5-1 to TRBJ2-7; 7 bases line up with TRBD2. The CDR3 runs 17 residues. The V gene's germline CDR1 is SGHRS and CDR2 YFSETQ. The ends lost 4 bases at V and 7 bases at J; junction bases unmatched: 20. CDR3 DNA: TGCGCCAGCAGCCTCAGCGGGACCCAGGGAGTGAGTAGAGAGCAGTACTTC. This translates into CASSLSGTQGVSREQYF.

The gene calls are TRBV5-5 and TRBJ1-1, with a tentative D call TRBD1 (5 bases). Germline CDR1 is SGHKS and CDR2 is YYEKEE (reference sequence). This CDR3 is built from 13 residues. Deletions cut 2 bases from V and 7 bases from J, with 12 bases between. CDR3 region: CASSFREADEAFF. The CDR3 DNA follows: TGTGCCAGCAGCTTCAGGGAGGCGGATGAAGCTTTCTTT.

The J gene is TRBJ2-6, the V gene TRBV2, with unresolved D. Germline V gene sequence: CDR1 SNHLY, CDR2 FYNNEI. The CDR3 contains 14 residues. Trimming removed 7 bases from V and 0 bases from J, with 7 bases in between. The CDR3 sequence: CASIPGSGANVLTF. The CDR3 DNA follows: TGTGCCAGCATTCCGGGCTCTGGGGCCAACGTCCTGACTTTC.